The clone carrying this TCR beta chain was observed once. The entry originates in a study of blood T cell repertoires in COVID-19. Study as a whole: Whether acute or convalescent, the COVID-19 samples came from the United States, Italy and Spain. The analysed material was cDNA or gDNA that came from T cells, B-cell-depleted T cells, or PBMCs.

In the original workflow: Reference gene primer amplification gave estimated nucleated cell counts. Here immunoSEQ multiplex PCR was the method, and the copy in TCRdb shows in-frame clones only, minus some. That table gives V, J and clone size, and the DNA gave D and trimming. The repertoire consists of a few hundred thousand clones, with around four fifths occurring once and the leading ten covering about 1.2%. CDR3 size: 16 residues. V shed 8 bases, J shed 8 bases, and the junction held 15 bases outside the gene matches. CDR1 and CDR2 from the germline V gene are LGHDT and YNNKEL (reference sequence).

The origin of this receptor is a woman aged 50 to 65 with acute or convalescent COVID-19. The specimen was peripheral blood. J is TRBJ2-1 and V is TRBV3-1 (or the pseudogene TRBV3-2); TRBD2 matches at 10 bases. The CDR3 sequence is CASGRSGGATLYEQFF. As DNA, the CDR3 is TGTGCCAGCGGTAGGAGCGGGGGGGCCACGCTCTATGAGCAGTTCTTC.